Detailed here is one TCR beta chain. No antigen is known for it. Germline-derived CDR1 and CDR2 are LNHNV and YYDKDF (reference sequence). This CDR3 is 15 amino acids long. Between the trimmed V and J ends, which lost 2 bases and 4 bases, there was a span of 12 bases. The record originates from a study of cytomegalovirus exposure and HLA in healthy donors. Across the whole study: The 95 to 150 validation repertoires used a platform that matched the one used for the approximately 690 first-cohort repertoires, as a later analysis reported.

The table came from immunoSEQ multiplex PCR; TCRdb's copy has only in-frame clones and leaves some out. The table has fewer than 250,000 clones, around nine tenths seen once. Study-wide results and limits: Rarity characterized most TCR sequences, yet some public TCRs appeared in many donors. Under in vitro conditions, three CMV-associated chains were confirmed as specific for CMV antigens.

The clonotype was recovered from a man aged 18 to 29 in good health and CMV-seronegative. V and J are TRBV15 and TRBJ1-3, with a weak D call TRBD1 (5 bases). The sequencing input was PBMCs. In DNA form, the CDR3 reads TGTGCCACCAGCAGACCCGGACAATCCGGAAACACCATATATTTT. Its translation is CATSRPGQSGNTIYF.